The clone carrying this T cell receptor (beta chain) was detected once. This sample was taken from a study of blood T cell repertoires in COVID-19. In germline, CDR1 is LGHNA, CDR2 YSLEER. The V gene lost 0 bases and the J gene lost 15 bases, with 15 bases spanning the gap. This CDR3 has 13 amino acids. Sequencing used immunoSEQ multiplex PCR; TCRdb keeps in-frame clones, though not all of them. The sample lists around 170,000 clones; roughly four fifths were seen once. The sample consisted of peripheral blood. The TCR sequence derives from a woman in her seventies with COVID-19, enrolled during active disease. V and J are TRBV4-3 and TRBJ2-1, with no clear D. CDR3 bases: TGCGCCAGCAGCCAAGATCAGGCCCTCTGGCCGTTCTTC. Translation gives CASSQDQALWPFF.